The entry that follows covers one T cell receptor (beta chain) sequence. The assay was immunoSEQ multiplex PCR, and TCRdb's table has in-frame clones only and misses some. The table has 30,000 to 40,000 clones, about 90% seen once. This specimen belongs to a study of T cell changes during pregnancy in multiple sclerosis. Trimming took 5 bases from V and 5 from J; bases not matched to a gene: 7. This CDR3 comprises 15 residues. Germline CDR1 SNHLY, CDR2 FYNNEI. The V call is TRBV2, the J call TRBJ2-3, with 10 bases lining up with TRBD2. This clonotype was sampled from a female donor in good health, enrolled as a control in a pregnancy study. Sample: CD4+ T cells from peripheral blood mononuclear cells, taken in the third trimester of pregnancy. CDR3 bases: TGTGCCAGCAGTAAGGGTCTAGCGGGGGTAGATACGCAGTATTTT. Protein product: CASSKGLAGVDTQYF. Full variable domain (rest looked up from reference TRBV2 and TRBJ2-3): EPEVTQTPSHQVTQMGQEVILRCVPISNHLYFYWYRQILGQKVEFLVSFYNNEISEKSEIFDDQFSVERPDGSNFTLKIRSTKLEDSAMYFCASSKGLAGVDTQYFGPGTRLTVL.